This T cell receptor beta chain originates from a study of blood T cell repertoires in COVID-19 (TCRdb year 2020). About the study as a whole: Samples covering the acute and convalescent phases of COVID-19 were provided by collaborators in the United States, Italy and Spain. The sample metadata nearly always contained a de-identified subject ID, COVID-19 status, age in years and sex. The repertoires were released in a freely available public database meant as a resource for research on the immune response to SARS-CoV-2. Samples were obtained from the ongoing ImmuneRACE study (first 160 participants) and from some 1,200 subjects provided by 6 global collaborators. The prospective study material was composed of cDNA or gDNA derived from T cells, B-cell-depleted T cells, or PBMCs. HLA class I and class II types, where available, came from metadata supplied by the sample provider rather than from assay-based typing. The dataset comprised deeply sampled blood TCRbeta repertoires from subjects exposed to, actively infected with, or recovered from COVID-19. General study outcomes and caveats: The quantity of clinical and demographic metadata differed by source and by participant and was supplied without curation.

Trimming leaves V shorter by 1 base and J shorter by 1 base, with the junction holding 9 bases beyond the gene matches. From the cysteine through the phenylalanine, the CDR3 covers 17 amino acids. Only CDR3 DNA remains: 51 bases, in frame from the first base. CDR1 and CDR2 were assigned from the germline V gene as SGHRS and YFSETQ. The immunoSEQ Assay, a bias-controlled multiplex PCR, was used to amplify TCRbeta CDR3 regions from genomic DNA. Per the original workflow: The number of nucleated cells in each sample was estimated by amplification of reference gene primers within the assay. Sequence reads were collapsed and filtered to measure the absolute abundance of every unique TCRbeta CDR3 rearrangement. For each sample, productive Simpson clonality was calculated as the square root of Simpson's diversity index over productive rearrangements. Imported from immuneACCESS, the table was reduced by TCRdb to in-frame sequences with V and J called. These copies leave out some clones; in studies compared against another copy, an unresolved V gene accounts for under half, and the cause of the remainder is not known. V and J calls plus clone size are reproduced from that table; the DNA served to infer D and trimming. The sample profile shows 250,000 to 400,000 clones; 90% of them were found once. The ten largest clones add up to 2.6% of the sample.

Participants in the prospective study were aged roughly 18 to 100 years, lived in 24 United States geographic areas, and enrolled through a virtual design. Cohort assignment in the prospective study relied on participant-reported clinical history from a screening survey and a study questionnaire. For ImmuneRACE Cohort 3, a participant was defined as recovered based on two consecutive negative NP/OP PCR tests, clearance by a healthcare professional, or resolution of symptoms. In the prospective study, mobile phlebotomists collected whole blood, serum and a nasopharyngeal or oropharyngeal swab from each participant. Over an approximately 2-month period, participants in the prospective study had the option of providing additional blood draws and questionnaires. Prospective study blood samples were shipped either frozen or at room temperature before DNA extraction. Comment on this clone: Its antigen specificity is not known. The input lacks base qualities; no much larger clone sits a single base away.

The receptor comes from a man aged 55 to 70 who had recovered from COVID-19. Sequencing was carried out using PBMCs or T cells enriched from blood (not recorded which). The V and J genes are TRBV5-1 and TRBJ2-5, with 8 junctional bases fitting TRBD2. This receptor has the CDR3 CASSLRGGSSFQETQYF. The nucleotides are TGCGCCAGCAGCTTGCGGGGGGGATCTAGCTTCCAAGAGACCCAGTACTTC.